Listed below are T cell receptor beta chains from one sample, sequenced in a study of blood T cell repertoires in COVID-19. TCRdb's table, derived via immunoSEQ multiplex PCR, lists solely in-frame clones and lacks some. The repertoire holds 150,000 to 200,000 clones, with roughly nine tenths as singletons. Material: peripheral blood. Source of these receptors: a man aged 55 to 70 with active or convalescent COVID-19. CDR3s include the opening cysteine and the closing phenylalanine or tryptophan.

v_call: TRBV12-3/TRBV12-4
j_call: TRBJ1-2
cdr3_aa: CASSLSRYGYTF

v_call: TRBV7-2
j_call: TRBJ1-2
cdr3_aa: CASSPSGSPNYGYTF

v_call: TRBV18
j_call: TRBJ1-4
cdr3_aa: CASSPGQATNEKLFF

v_call: TRBV5-4
j_call: TRBJ2-7
cdr3_aa: CASSLQGTSYEQYF

v_call: TRBV19
j_call: TRBJ1-1
cdr3_aa: CASSSDALEAFF

v_call: TRBV4-1
j_call: TRBJ2-3
cdr3_aa: CASSQVQTSGSDTQYF

v_call: TRBV11-2
j_call: TRBJ2-7
cdr3_aa: CASSSSTGGREQYF

v_call: TRBV6-4
j_call: TRBJ2-1
cdr3_aa: CASSDGGQSYNEQFF

v_call: TRBV19
j_call: TRBJ1-2
cdr3_aa: CASSPPRQGRGYTF

v_call: TRBV7-2
j_call: TRBJ2-1
cdr3_aa: CASSSPYQRGPGDEQFF

v_call: TRBV19
j_call: TRBJ1-1
cdr3_aa: CASSWDIRGEVTEAFF

v_call: TRBV3-1/TRBV3-2
j_call: TRBJ1-2
cdr3_aa: CASSQDGAGTQGYTF

v_call: TRBV5-1
j_call: TRBJ1-5
cdr3_aa: CASSPYLGQPQHF

v_call: TRBV11-2
j_call: TRBJ1-2
cdr3_aa: CASSLNRPNYGYTF

v_call: TRBV28
j_call: TRBJ1-2
cdr3_aa: CASSLSQGLVGGYTF

v_call: TRBV10-3
j_call: TRBJ1-6
cdr3_aa: CAINVTPRENGNSPLHF

v_call: TRBV27
j_call: TRBJ1-4
cdr3_aa: CASSSGGVNEKLFF

v_call: TRBV6-5
j_call: TRBJ2-7
cdr3_aa: CASSYFRGRESYEQYF

v_call: TRBV28
j_call: TRBJ1-4
cdr3_aa: CASSPPGGNEKLFF

v_call: TRBV6-5
j_call: TRBJ2-3
cdr3_aa: CASRGLTTDTQYF

v_call: TRBV27
j_call: TRBJ1-2
cdr3_aa: CASSFPGGTGYTF

v_call: TRBV10-3
j_call: TRBJ2-3
cdr3_aa: CAISELGGSTDTQYF

v_call: TRBV6-4
j_call: TRBJ1-5
cdr3_aa: CASSDEAGNQPQHF

v_call: TRBV6-5
j_call: TRBJ1-3
cdr3_aa: CASSYRGQMADTIYF

v_call: TRBV7-7
j_call: TRBJ2-5
cdr3_aa: CASSHGQGSSETQYF

v_call: TRBV7-9
j_call: TRBJ1-6
cdr3_aa: CASSLGDRDNSPLHF

v_call: TRBV7-9
j_call: TRBJ1-2
cdr3_aa: CASSLALDNYGYTF

v_call: TRBV13
j_call: TRBJ1-2
cdr3_aa: CASSSPGQGNYGYTF

v_call: TRBV10-2
j_call: TRBJ1-1
cdr3_aa: CASSGGAGVMNTEAFF

v_call: TRBV6-5
j_call: TRBJ1-1
cdr3_aa: CASKGQRNTEAFF

v_call: TRBV10-3
j_call: TRBJ2-5
cdr3_aa: CAISGTDPGTQYF

v_call: TRBV18
j_call: TRBJ2-5
cdr3_aa: CASSPPSFGLAKTQYF

v_call: TRBV30
j_call: TRBJ2-3
cdr3_aa: CAWSVAGSGITDTQYF